This record looks at one TCR beta chain sequence and its context. Its antigen is unknown. This sample is part of a study of T cell responses to AZD1222 COVID-19 vaccine. Broader study findings: Distributed over spike, vaccine-associated CD4 TCRs predominated at 160-218 and 743-854. Recipients of two AZD1222 doses showed rising Spike-specific TCR breadth and depth. Baseline testing showed seropositivity in only six or seven AZD1222 recipients.

This CDR3 has 15 amino acids. Germline V CDR1 and CDR2: GTSNPN, SVGIG (reference sequence). V was pared by 0 bases and J by 4 bases, with 16 bases between. Profiled with immunoSEQ multiplex PCR; TCRdb holds only in-frame clones, not every one. The repertoire consists of roughly 150,000 clones, with roughly 92% occurring once and the leading ten covering 1.1% to 1.5%. The sequence came from an adult in good health. This specimen was peripheral blood, taken on day 0 of AZD1222 vaccination. V is TRBV30 and J is TRBJ2-7; D unresolved. The CDR3 region is CAWSVPGLAGYEQYF. CDR3 DNA: TGTGCCTGGAGTGTACCGGGTCTCGCTGGGTACGAGCAGTACTTC.